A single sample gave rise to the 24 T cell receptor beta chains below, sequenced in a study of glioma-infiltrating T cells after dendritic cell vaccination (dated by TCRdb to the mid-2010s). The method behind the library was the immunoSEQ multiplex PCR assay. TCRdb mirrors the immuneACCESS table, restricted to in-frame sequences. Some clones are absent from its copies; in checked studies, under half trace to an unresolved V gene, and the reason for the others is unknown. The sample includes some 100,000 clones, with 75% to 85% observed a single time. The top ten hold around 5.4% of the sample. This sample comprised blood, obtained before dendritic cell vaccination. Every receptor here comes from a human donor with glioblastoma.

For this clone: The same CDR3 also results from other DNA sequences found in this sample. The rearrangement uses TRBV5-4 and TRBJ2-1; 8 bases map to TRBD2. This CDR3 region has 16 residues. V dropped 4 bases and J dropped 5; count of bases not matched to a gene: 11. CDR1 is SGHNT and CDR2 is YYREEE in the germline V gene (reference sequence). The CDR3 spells CASSRAGLAGNNEQFF. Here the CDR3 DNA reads TGTGCCAGCAGCCGAGCGGGGCTAGCGGGTAACAATGAGCAGTTCTTC.

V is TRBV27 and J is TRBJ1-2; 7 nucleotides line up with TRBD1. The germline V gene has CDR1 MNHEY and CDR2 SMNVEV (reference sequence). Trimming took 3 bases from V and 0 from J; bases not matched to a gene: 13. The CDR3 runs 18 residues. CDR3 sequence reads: CASSFPDRARFANYGYTF. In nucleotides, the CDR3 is TGTGCCAGCAGTTTCCCCGACAGGGCCCGTTTCGCTAACTATGGCTACACCTTC.

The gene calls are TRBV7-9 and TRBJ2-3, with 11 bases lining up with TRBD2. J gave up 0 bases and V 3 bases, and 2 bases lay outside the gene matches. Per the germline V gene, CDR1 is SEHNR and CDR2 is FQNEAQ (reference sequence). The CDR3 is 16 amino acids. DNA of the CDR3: TGTGCCAGCAGCTTTGTAGCGGGGGGGAGCACAGATACGCAGTATTTT. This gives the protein CASSFVAGGSTDTQYF. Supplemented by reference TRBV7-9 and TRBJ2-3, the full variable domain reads DTGVSQNPRHKITKRGQNVTFRCDPISEHNRLYWYRQTLGQGPEFLTYFQNEAQLEKSRLLSDRFSAERPKGSFSTLEIQRTEQGDSAMYLCASSFVAGGSTDTQYFGPGTRLTVL.

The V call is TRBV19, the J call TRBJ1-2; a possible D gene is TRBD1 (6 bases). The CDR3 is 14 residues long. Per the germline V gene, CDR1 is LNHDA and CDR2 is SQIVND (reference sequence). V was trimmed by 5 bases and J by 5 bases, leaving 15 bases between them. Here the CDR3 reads CASSPMTGPYGYTF. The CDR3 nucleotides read TGTGCCAGTAGTCCAATGACAGGTCCATATGGCTACACCTTC.

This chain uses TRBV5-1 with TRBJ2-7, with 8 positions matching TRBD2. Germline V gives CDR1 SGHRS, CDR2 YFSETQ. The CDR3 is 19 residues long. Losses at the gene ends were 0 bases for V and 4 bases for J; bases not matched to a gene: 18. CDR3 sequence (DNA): TGCGCCAGCAGCTTGGCAGACCGGCAGAGTAGCGGGACCGGTTACGAGCAGTACTTC. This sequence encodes CASSLADRQSSGTGYEQYF. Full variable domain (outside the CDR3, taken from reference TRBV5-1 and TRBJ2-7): KAGVTQTPRYLIKTRGQQVTLSCSPISGHRSVSWYQQTPGQGLQFLFEYFSETQRNKGNFPGRFSGRQFSNSRSEMNVSTLELGDSALYLCASSLADRQSSGTGYEQYFGPGTRLTVT.

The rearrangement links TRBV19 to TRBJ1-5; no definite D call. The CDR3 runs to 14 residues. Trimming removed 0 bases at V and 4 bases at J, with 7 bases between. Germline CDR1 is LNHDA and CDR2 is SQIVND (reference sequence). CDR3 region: CASSIDRGNQPQHF. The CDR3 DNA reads TGTGCCAGTAGTATAGATCGGGGTAATCAGCCCCAGCATTTT.

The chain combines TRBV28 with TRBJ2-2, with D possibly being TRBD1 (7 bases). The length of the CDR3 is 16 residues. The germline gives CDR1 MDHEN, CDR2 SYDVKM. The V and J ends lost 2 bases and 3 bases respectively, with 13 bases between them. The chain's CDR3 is CASSLAGTDYTGELFF. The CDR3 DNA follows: TGTGCCAGCAGTTTAGCGGGGACAGATTACACCGGGGAGCTGTTTTTT.

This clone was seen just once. The CDR3 region has the DNA TGTGCCAGCAGCTTGGCGGGGGGCTACACCTTC. This gives the protein CASSLAGGYTF. The rearrangement uses TRBV5-6 and TRBJ1-2; D uncertain. This CDR3 is built from 11 residues. Germline V CDR1 and CDR2: SGHDT, YYEEEE. Trimming took 0 bases from V and 8 from J, leaving 5 bases between them.

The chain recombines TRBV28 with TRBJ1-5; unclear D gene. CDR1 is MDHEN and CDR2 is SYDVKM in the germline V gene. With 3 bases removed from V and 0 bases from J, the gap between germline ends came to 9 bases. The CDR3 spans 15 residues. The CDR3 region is CASSFAANSNQPQHF. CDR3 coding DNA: TGTGCCAGCAGTTTCGCCGCGAATAGCAATCAGCCCCAGCATTTT.

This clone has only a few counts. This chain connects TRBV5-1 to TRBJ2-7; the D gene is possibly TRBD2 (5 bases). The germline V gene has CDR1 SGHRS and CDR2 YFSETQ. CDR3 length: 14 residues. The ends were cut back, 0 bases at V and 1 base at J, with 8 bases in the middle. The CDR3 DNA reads TGCGCCAGCAGCTTGGGAAGCGGATCCTACGAGCAGTACTTC. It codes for CASSLGSGSYEQYF.

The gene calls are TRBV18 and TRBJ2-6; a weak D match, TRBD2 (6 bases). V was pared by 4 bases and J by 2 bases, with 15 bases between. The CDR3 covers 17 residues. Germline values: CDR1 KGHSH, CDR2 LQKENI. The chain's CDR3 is CASSRYGGSAGANVLTF. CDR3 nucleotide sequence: TGTGCCAGCTCACGTTATGGGGGGAGTGCTGGGGCCAACGTCCTGACTTTC.

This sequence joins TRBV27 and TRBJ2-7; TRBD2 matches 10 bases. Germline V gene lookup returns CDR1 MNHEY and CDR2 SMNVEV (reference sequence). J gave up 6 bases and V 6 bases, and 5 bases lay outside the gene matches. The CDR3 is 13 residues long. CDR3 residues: CASRASGSSEQYF. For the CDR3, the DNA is TGTGCCAGCAGGGCTAGCGGGAGTAGCGAGCAGTACTTC.

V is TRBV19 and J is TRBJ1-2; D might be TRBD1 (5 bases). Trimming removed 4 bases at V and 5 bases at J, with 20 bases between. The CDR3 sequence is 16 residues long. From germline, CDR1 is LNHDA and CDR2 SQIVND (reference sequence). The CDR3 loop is CASSTDADITTYGYTF. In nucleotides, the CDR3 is TGTGCCAGTAGTACGGACGCGGACATAACGACGTATGGCTACACCTTC.

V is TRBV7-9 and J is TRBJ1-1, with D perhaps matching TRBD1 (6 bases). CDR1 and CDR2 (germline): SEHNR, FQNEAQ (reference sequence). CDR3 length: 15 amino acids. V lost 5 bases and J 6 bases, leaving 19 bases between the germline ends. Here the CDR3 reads CASSPEGVKGAEAFF. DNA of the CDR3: TGTGCCAGCAGCCCCGAGGGGGTTAAGGGAGCTGAAGCTTTCTTT.

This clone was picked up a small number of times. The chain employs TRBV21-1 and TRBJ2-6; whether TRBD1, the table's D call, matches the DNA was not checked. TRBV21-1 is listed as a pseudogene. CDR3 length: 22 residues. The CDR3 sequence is CASSPEEGTGGFTSSGANVLTF. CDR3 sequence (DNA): TGTGCCAGCAGCCCAGAGGAGGGGACAGGGGGCTTCACGAGCTCTGGGGCCAACGTCCTGACTTTC.

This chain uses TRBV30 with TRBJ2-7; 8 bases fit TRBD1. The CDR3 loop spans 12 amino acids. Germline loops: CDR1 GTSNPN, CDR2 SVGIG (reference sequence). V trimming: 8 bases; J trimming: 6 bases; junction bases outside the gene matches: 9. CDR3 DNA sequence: TGTGCCAGAGGACAGGGAGGTAGCGAGCAGTACTTC. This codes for CARGQGGSEQYF.

CDR3 DNA sequence: TGTGCCAGCATTTTCAGGGGAAGAAGTGAAGCTTTCTTT. Amino acid sequence: CASIFRGRSEAFF. V usage is TRBV2 and J usage is TRBJ1-1, with D perhaps matching TRBD1 (6 bases). The CDR3 spans 13 residues. The V end was cut by 7 bases, the J end by 7 bases, with 16 bases between. Per the germline V gene, CDR1 is SNHLY and CDR2 is FYNNEI.

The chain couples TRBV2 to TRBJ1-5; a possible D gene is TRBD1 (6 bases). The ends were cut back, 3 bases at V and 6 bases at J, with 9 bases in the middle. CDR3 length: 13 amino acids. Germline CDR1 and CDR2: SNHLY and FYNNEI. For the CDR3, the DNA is TGTGCCAGCAGTGACACAGGGCTTCAGCCCCAGCATTTT. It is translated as CASSDTGLQPQHF.

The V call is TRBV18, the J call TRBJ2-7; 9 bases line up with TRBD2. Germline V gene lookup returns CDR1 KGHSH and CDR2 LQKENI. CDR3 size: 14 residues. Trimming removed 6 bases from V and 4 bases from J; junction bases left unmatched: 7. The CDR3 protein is CASSLLAGDYEQYF. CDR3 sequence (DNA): TGTGCCAGCTCCCTATTAGCGGGGGATTACGAGCAGTACTTC.

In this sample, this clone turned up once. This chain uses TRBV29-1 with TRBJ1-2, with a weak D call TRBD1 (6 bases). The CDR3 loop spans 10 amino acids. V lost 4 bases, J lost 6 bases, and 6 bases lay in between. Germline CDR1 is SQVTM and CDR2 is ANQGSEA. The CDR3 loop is CSVGQDGYTF. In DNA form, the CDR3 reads TGCAGCGTTGGACAGGATGGCTACACCTTC.

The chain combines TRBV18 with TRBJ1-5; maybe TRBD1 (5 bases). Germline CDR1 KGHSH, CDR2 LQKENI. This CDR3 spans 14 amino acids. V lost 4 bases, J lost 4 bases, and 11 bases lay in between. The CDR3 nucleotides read TGTGCCAGCTCACGCACAGGAGATAATCAGCCCCAGCATTTT. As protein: CASSRTGDNQPQHF.

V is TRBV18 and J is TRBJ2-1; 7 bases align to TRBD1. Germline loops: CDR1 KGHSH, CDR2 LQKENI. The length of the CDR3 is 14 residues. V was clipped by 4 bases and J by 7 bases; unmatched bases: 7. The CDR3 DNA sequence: TGTGCCAGCTCACGGGACAGCTTGGGGAATGAGCAGTTCTTC. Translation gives CASSRDSLGNEQFF.

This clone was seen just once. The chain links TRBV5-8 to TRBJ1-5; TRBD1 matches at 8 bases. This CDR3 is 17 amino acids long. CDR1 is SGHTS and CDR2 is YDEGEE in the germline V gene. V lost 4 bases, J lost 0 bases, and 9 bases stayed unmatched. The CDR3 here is CASSKRTGSDSNQPQHF. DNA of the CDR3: TGTGCCAGCAGCAAACGGACAGGGAGTGATAGCAATCAGCCCCAGCATTTT.

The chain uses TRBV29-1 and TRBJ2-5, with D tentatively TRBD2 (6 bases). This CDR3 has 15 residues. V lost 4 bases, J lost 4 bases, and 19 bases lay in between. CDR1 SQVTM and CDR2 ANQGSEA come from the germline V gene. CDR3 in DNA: TGCAGCGTTGGAATAGGAGGGAGGTTAGGAGAGACCCAGTACTTC. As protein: CSVGIGGRLGETQYF. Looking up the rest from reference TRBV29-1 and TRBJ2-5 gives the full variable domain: SAVISQKPSRDICQRGTSLTIQCQVDSQVTMMFWYRQQPGQSLTLIATANQGSEATYESGFVIDKFPISRPNLTFSTLTVSNMSPEDSSIYLCSVGIGGRLGETQYFGPGTRLLVL.